The clone carrying this T cell receptor (beta chain) showed up many times. Its specificity is unknown. It was RNA transcripts that yielded the amplified TCR beta CDR3 regions. RT-PCR in the first round (using the HTBI primer set) targeted the TCR CDR3. TCRdb independently ran MiXCR on the multiplex PCR reads; one entry per CDR3 protein. The repertoire includes 640,000 or so distinct CDR3 sequences, under 15% of them detected once, and over 3.5% sits in the top ten. Diagnoses rested on clinical symptoms, serum thyroxine and TRAb, thyroid ultrasound and orbital computed tomography. Out of about 10 ml of fresh peripheral blood came the PBMCs. Deletions cut 1 base from V and 3 bases from J, with 1 base between. Germline V gene sequence: CDR1 MGHDK, CDR2 SYGVNS. CDR3 size: 11 residues. The sample originates from a study of T cells in Graves' hyperthyroidism and ophthalmopathy. The wider study: Any treatment followed the collection of peripheral blood at initial diagnosis. Study findings and constraints: Appearing also in blood were most of the thyroid clonotypes expanded above 0.001.

The source of this sequence is a middle-aged woman with Graves' ophthalmopathy. Sequencing was performed on blood. This chain links TRBV25-1 with TRBJ2-7; D is undetermined. CDR3 coding DNA: TGTGCCAGCAGTGAATTCTACGAGCAGTACTTC. Encoded protein: CASSEFYEQYF.